This T cell receptor beta chain derives from a study of T-cell reconstitution after alpha-beta-depleted transplantation in children (dated by TCRdb to 2016 to 2017). At the level of the whole study: The study quantitatively tracked T-cell immune reconstitution after TCRalphabeta/CD19-depleted allogeneic hematopoietic cell transplantation in children using TCR repertoire profiling.

The treatment or condition label of this sample denotes: allogeneic hematopoietic cell transplantation with graft depleted of TCRalphabeta T cells and CD19 B cells. The transplant recipients were children given TCRalphabeta/CD19-depleted allogeneic hematopoietic cell grafts. This clonotype has ten or more counts. Its antigen has not been determined. No base quality values were provided; no much bigger clone lies one nucleotide off. The CDR3, from cysteine to phenylalanine, totals 16 residues. Only the CDR3 region is kept as DNA, spanning 48 bases read in frame from base 1. Trimmed from V: 5 bases; trimmed from J: 2 bases; junction bases lacking a gene match: 7. The CDR1 and CDR2 encoded by the germline V gene are SGHVS and FNYEAQ. The full study reports these points: The apparently early alphabetaT-cell count recovery about two months after transplant was reportedly dependent on only several hundred rapidly expanded clones derived from non-depleted graft cells. In some patients, the high TCRbeta diversity seen at day 60 was put down to recipient T cells and intrathymic progenitors that had survived conditioning. Over subsequent months, a decline in hyperexpanded clone frequencies was noted, and after one year, T-cell counts and TCRbeta diversity were mostly ascribed to newly produced T cells.

The library was produced with PCR. Instrument on record: Illumina HiSeq 2500. Molecular barcoding was employed in the preparation of TCR libraries, with unique molecular identifiers being used to normalize TCRbeta repertoire quantification. TCRdb ran its own pipeline on the public reads, namely fastp trimming at Q25 and MiXCR clone calling, and kept in-frame beta chains. Entries that share a CDR3 protein sequence are merged under the most common genes and DNA. Here the sample has about 290,000 distinct CDR3 sequences; less than 9.5% occur a single time. The top ten hold 9.1% of the sample. The rearrangement combines TRBV7-6 with TRBJ2-3; 10 central bases correspond to TRBD2. The source is a female patient aged 2-9 years who had a stem cell transplant for Fanconi anemia, so the T cells may come from the graft donor. Sequences were derived from peripheral blood, sampled 360 days after TCRalphabeta/CD19-depleted stem cell transplant. This receptor has the CDR3 CASSPRGLASTDTQYF. The nucleotides are TGTGCCAGCAGCCCCAGGGGACTAGCGTCCACAGATACGCAGTATTTT.